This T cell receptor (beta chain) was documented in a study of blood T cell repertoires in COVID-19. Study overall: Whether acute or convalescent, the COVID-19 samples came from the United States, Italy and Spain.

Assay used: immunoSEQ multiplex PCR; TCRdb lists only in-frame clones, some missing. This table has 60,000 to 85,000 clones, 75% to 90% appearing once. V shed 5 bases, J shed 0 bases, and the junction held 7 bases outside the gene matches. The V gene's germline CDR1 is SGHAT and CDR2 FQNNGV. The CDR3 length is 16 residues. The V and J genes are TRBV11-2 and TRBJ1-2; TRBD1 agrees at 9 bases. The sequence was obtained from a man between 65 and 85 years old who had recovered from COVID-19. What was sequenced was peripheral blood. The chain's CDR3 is CASSPGQGAPNYGYTF. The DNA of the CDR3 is TGTGCCAGCAGCCCGGGACAGGGAGCCCCTAACTATGGCTACACCTTC.